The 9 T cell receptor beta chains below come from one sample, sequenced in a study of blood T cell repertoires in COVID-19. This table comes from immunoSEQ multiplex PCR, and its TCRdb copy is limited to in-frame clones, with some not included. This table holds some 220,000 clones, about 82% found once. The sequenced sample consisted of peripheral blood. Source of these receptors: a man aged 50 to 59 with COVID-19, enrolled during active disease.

This chain's CDR3 is CASSPSLTGPYGYTF. CDR3 coding DNA: TGTGCCAGCAGCCCTTCCTTGACAGGTCCCTATGGCTACACCTTC. The chain joins TRBV3-1 (or the pseudogene TRBV3-2) to TRBJ1-2; tentative D call: TRBD1 (6 bases). Trimming shortened V by 4 bases and J by 4 bases, and 16 bases separated the two germline ends. CDR1 LGHDT and CDR2 YNNKEL come from the germline V gene (reference sequence). The CDR3 has 15 residues.

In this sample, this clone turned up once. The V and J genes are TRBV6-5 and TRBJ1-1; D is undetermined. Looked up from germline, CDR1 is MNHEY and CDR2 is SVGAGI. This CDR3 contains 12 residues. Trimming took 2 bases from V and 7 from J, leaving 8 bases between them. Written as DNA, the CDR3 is TGTGCCAGCAGTTACGGAAGAGGTGAAGCTTTCTTT. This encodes CASSYGRGEAFF.

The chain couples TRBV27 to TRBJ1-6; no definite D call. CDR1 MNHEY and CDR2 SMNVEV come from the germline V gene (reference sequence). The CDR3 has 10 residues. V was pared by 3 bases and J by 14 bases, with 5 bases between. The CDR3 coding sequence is TGTGCCAGCAGTTTGCGGGCCCTCCACTTT. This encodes CASSLRALHF.

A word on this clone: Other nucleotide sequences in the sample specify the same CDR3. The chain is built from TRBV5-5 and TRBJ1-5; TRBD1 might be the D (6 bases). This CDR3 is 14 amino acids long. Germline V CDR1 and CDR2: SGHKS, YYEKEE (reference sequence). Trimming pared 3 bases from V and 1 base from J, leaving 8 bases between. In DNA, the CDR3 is TGTGCCAGCAGCTCTCAGGGGAGCAATCAGCCCCAGCATTTT. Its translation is CASSSQGSNQPQHF.

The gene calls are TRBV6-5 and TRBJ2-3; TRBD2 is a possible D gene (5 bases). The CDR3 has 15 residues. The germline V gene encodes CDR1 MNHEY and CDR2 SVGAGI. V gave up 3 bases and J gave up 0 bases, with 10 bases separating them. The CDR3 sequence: CASSYPGYSTDTQYF. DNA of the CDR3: TGTGCCAGCAGTTATCCGGGGTATAGCACAGATACGCAGTATTTT.

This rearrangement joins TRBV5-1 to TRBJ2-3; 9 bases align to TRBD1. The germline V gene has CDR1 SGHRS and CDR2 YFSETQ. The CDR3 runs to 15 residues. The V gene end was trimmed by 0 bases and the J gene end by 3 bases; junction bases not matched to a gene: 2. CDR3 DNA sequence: TGCGCCAGCAGCTTGGTGACAGGGGGTACAGATACGCAGTATTTT. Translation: CASSLVTGGTDTQYF.

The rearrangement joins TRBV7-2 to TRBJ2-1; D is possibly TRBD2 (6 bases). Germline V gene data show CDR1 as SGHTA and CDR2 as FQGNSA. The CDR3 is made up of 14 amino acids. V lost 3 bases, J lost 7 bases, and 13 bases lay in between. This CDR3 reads CASSLRGGNNEQFF. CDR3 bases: TGTGCCAGCAGCTTGCGGGGCGGGAATAATGAGCAGTTCTTC.

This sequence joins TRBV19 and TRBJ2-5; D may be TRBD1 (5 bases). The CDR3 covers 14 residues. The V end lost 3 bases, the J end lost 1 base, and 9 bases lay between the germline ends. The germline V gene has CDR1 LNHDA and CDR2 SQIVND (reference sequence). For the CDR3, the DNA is TGTGCCAGTAGTATCCACCAGGGCCAAGAGACCCAGTACTTC. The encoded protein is CASSIHQGQETQYF. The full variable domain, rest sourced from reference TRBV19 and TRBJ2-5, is DGGITQSPKYLFRKEGQNVTLSCEQNLNHDAMYWYRQDPGQGLRLIYYSQIVNDFQKGDIAEGYSVSREKKESFPLTVTSAQKNPTAFYLCASSIHQGQETQYFGPGTRLLVL.

The CDR3 here is CASSVAGGARGSYEQYF. Here the CDR3 DNA reads TGTGCCAGCAGCGTAGCTGGGGGGGCCCGGGGGTCCTACGAGCAGTACTTC. This chain uses TRBV9 with TRBJ2-7; D may be TRBD2 (7 bases). Trimming took off 0 bases at V and 1 base at J, with 17 bases between the two ends. CDR3 length equals 17 residues. Germline values: CDR1 SGDLS, CDR2 YYNGEE.